The 8 T cell receptor beta chains below were found in one sample sequenced in a study of blood T cells in healthy people across ages. Next came a second PCR, run for about 7 to 12 cycles, which used a sample-barcoded 5' primer along with a J-beta primer mix. TCRdb itself ran the 5' RACE reads through MiXCR, one entry per CDR3 protein. Of about 380,000 distinct CDR3 sequences listed, more than 45% are singletons. The sequencing sample was made of blood. Every receptor here comes from a man aged 55 to 70 in good health.

This clonotype was seen only once. The genes are TRBV6-2 or TRBV6-3 and TRBJ2-1; 14 nucleotides agree with TRBD2. The CDR3 consists of 13 residues. Germline values: CDR1 MNHEY, CDR2 SVGEGT. Trimming took 7 bases from V and 10 from J; bases not matched to a gene: 3. The CDR3 is CASTRTSGREQFF. In DNA form, the CDR3 reads TGTGCCAGCACCCGGACTAGCGGGAGGGAGCAGTTCTTC.

CDR3 amino acids: CASIKDRVGREQYF. The CDR3, as DNA: TGTGCCAGCATTAAGGACAGGGTCGGACGGGAGCAGTACTTC. This chain connects TRBV2 to TRBJ2-7; 8 nucleotides match TRBD1. V was pared by 7 bases and J by 7 bases, with 12 bases of the junction left unmatched. The CDR3 has 14 residues. Germline V gene sequence: CDR1 SNHLY, CDR2 FYNNEI.

This chain uses TRBV12-5 with TRBJ2-1; 7 bases line up with TRBD2. The CDR3 spans 19 residues. Unmatched junction bases numbered 15, after V lost 0 bases and J lost 4 bases. Germline V lookup: CDR1 LGHNT, CDR2 FRNRAP. The CDR3: CASGLVQFREEDSYNEQFF. In DNA, the CDR3 is TGTGCTAGTGGTTTGGTACAATTTCGGGAGGAGGATTCATACAATGAGCAGTTCTTC.

This sequence joins TRBV6-6 and TRBJ2-5, with 10 bases identical to TRBD2. Losses at the gene ends were 2 bases for V and 4 bases for J; bases not matched to a gene: 7. Germline V gene lookup returns CDR1 MNHNY and CDR2 SVGAGI (reference sequence). This CDR3 comprises 16 residues. This CDR3 reads CASSYATSGVGETQYF. The CDR3 nucleotides are TGTGCCAGCAGTTACGCAACTAGCGGGGTTGGAGAGACCCAGTACTTC.

This clonotype was observed many times. A clone one base away is much larger, so this may be a read error. The CDR3 coding sequence is TGTGCCAGCGGGCTACGAGAGGGGGGTGAGCAGTACTTC. It is translated as CASGLREGGEQYF. The rearrangement joins TRBV7-3 to TRBJ2-5, with D perhaps assigned TRBD1 or TRBD2 (6 bases each). V lost 8 bases and J 11 bases, leaving 21 bases between the germline ends. This CDR3 spans 13 amino acids. The germline CDR1 and CDR2 sequences are SGHTA and FQGTGA.

This chain joins TRBV30 and TRBJ1-4; D remains ambiguous. The CDR3 spans 13 residues. Germline assignment: CDR1 GTSNPN and CDR2 SVGIG (reference sequence). V lost 4 bases and J 8 bases, leaving 14 bases between the germline ends. This CDR3 reads CAWKEPLREKLFF. In DNA form, the CDR3 reads TGTGCCTGGAAGGAACCCCTGAGGGAAAAACTGTTTTTT. Based on the CDR3 plus reference TRBV30 and TRBJ1-4, the full variable domain is SQTIHQWPATLVQPVGSPLSLECTVEGTSNPNLYWYRQAAGRGLQLLFYSVGIGQISSEVPQNLSASRPQDRQFILSSKKLLLSDSGFYLCAWKEPLREKLFFGSGTQLSVL.

The chain carries TRBV4-1 and TRBJ1-2, with D possibly matching TRBD1 (6 bases). The CDR3 contains 17 residues. V lost 0 bases and J 4 bases, leaving 18 bases between the germline ends. The germline V gene encodes CDR1 MGHRA and CDR2 YSYEKL. The CDR3 bases are TGCGCCAGCAGCCAAGATGAGGGACACAGTTTTCCCTATGGCTACACCTTC. The encoded protein is CASSQDEGHSFPYGYTF.

The V and J genes are TRBV28 and TRBJ2-5, with 12 bases lining up with TRBD2. The trim removed 5 bases at V and 6 bases at J, leaving 10 bases unmatched. The CDR3 has 16 amino acids. Looked up from germline, CDR1 is MDHEN and CDR2 is SYDVKM. The CDR3 coding sequence is TGTGCCAGCAGTCCGTCGGGACTAGCGGGCGTTAAGACCCAGTACTTC. As protein: CASSPSGLAGVKTQYF.